Shown below are 22 T cell receptor beta chains from a single sample sequenced in a study of early T cells in non-severe SARS-CoV-2 infection. TCRdb re-analysed the 5' RACE reads in MiXCR, keeping a single row per CDR3 protein. In the table there are fewer than 80,000 distinct CDR3 sequences, approximately 12% of which are singletons. The source material was whole blood, sampled at baseline. Every receptor here comes from an adult who was a healthcare worker with PCR-confirmed SARS-CoV-2 infection or an uninfected control (not recorded which). The donor label of this sample is uncertain.

This clonotype was counted only a few times. This chain joins TRBV27 and TRBJ2-3, with D possibly being TRBD1 (6 bases). V dropped 7 bases and J dropped 4 bases, with 15 bases sitting between them. The germline CDR1 and CDR2 sequences are MNHEY and SMNVEV (reference sequence). The CDR3 is made up of 14 amino acids. This CDR3 reads CASKSGQPPDTQYF. CDR3 nucleotide sequence: TGTGCCAGCAAGTCCGGACAGCCACCAGATACGCAGTATTTT.

The rearrangement uses TRBV15 and TRBJ2-2, with 7 positions matching TRBD1. The germline V gene encodes CDR1 LNHNV and CDR2 YYDKDF (reference sequence). This CDR3 comprises 15 residues. J lost 0 bases, V lost 11 bases, and 9 bases had no gene match. The CDR3 loop reads CAATSGTANTGELFF. In DNA, the CDR3 is TGTGCCGCAACCTCCGGGACAGCGAACACCGGGGAGCTGTTTTTT.

Only a few counts were recorded for this clonotype. V gene TRBV6-6 combines with J gene TRBJ2-7; D possibly corresponds to TRBD1 (6 bases). The CDR3 extends over 14 amino acids. Germline assignment: CDR1 MNHNY and CDR2 SVGAGI (reference sequence). The V end lost 5 bases, the J end lost 1 base, and 12 bases lay between the germline ends. The CDR3 DNA reads TGTGCCAGCAGTCACCGGGACACTTCCTACGAGCAGTACGTC. It is translated as CASSHRDTSYEQYV.

The chain couples TRBV10-2 to TRBJ2-5, with 11 bases identical to TRBD2. With 0 bases clipped from V and 1 base from J, the junction kept 1 base outside the gene matches. This CDR3 spans 16 amino acids. The germline CDR1 and CDR2 sequences are WSHSY and SAAADI. DNA of the CDR3: TGCGCCAGCAGTGAGTCTAGCGGGGGGGGCCAAGAGACCCAGTACTTC. Translating it yields CASSESSGGGQETQYF.

The chain is built from TRBV6-6 and TRBJ1-2; 7 nucleotides align to TRBD1. From germline, CDR1 is MNHNY and CDR2 SVGAGI (reference sequence). V gave up 5 bases and J gave up 0 bases; unmatched junction bases: 3. The CDR3 has 14 amino acids. This chain's CDR3 is CASSRDRANYGYTF. The CDR3 DNA follows: TGTGCCAGCAGTCGGGACAGAGCTAACTATGGCTACACCTTC.

Comments on this clonotype: This may be a read error, as it is one base from a much larger clone. The V and J genes are TRBV27 and TRBJ1-2, with D hard to call. The CDR3 is 14 residues long. CDR1 and CDR2 from the germline V gene are MNHEY and SMNVEV (reference sequence). V lost 3 bases, J lost 2 bases, and 10 bases lay in between. The CDR3 nucleotides are TGTGCCAGCAGTTTGGCGGCAAACAACTATGGCTACACCTTC. Translating it yields CASSLAANNYGYTF.

The chain combines TRBV15 with TRBJ1-5, with D perhaps TRBD1 (5 bases). The V end lost 3 bases, the J end lost 1 base, and 7 bases lay between the germline ends. Germline loops: CDR1 LNHNV, CDR2 YYDKDF (reference sequence). The CDR3 sequence is 14 residues long. CDR3 DNA sequence: TGTGCCACCAGCAGGGGGGACAGCAATCAGCCCCAGCATTTT. Its protein product is CATSRGDSNQPQHF. The variable domain in full, with the rest retrieved from reference TRBV15 and TRBJ1-5, is DAMVIQNPRYQVTQFGKPVTLSCSQTLNHNVMYWYQQKSSQAPKLLFHYYDKDFNNEADTPDNFQSRRPNTSFCFLDIRSPGLGDTAMYLCATSRGDSNQPQHFGDGTRLSIL.

This chain links TRBV4-1 with TRBJ1-1, with D tentatively TRBD1 (6 bases). CDR3 length equals 14 residues. Per the germline V gene, CDR1 is MGHRA and CDR2 is YSYEKL. V gave up 1 base and J gave up 4 bases, with 10 bases separating them. CDR3 protein: CASSQGGAGTEAFF. CDR3 coding DNA: TGCGCCAGCAGCCAAGGGGGGGCCGGCACTGAAGCTTTCTTT.

This clonotype showed up just a few times. This chain connects TRBV4-1 to TRBJ1-2; D gene unclear. The V gene's germline CDR1 is MGHRA and CDR2 YSYEKL. V lost 1 base, J lost 6 bases, and 12 bases lay in between. This CDR3 is 14 amino acids long. The CDR3 sequence: CASSQVARSHGYTF. The CDR3 nucleotides read TGCGCCAGCAGCCAAGTCGCCAGGTCGCATGGCTACACCTTC.

There are a few counts of this clonotype. V and J are TRBV12-3 or TRBV12-4 and TRBJ1-2; weak D call: TRBD1 (6 bases). The CDR3 has 10 residues. Trimming left V 8 bases short and J 8 bases short, with 9 bases between. Here the CDR3 reads CASEGGGYTF. The CDR3 DNA sequence: TGTGCCAGCGAAGGGGGAGGCTACACCTTC.

J is TRBJ1-2 and V is TRBV20-1; TRBD1 matches 7 bases. Germline CDR1 and CDR2: DFQATT and SNEGSKA (reference sequence). This CDR3 region has 15 residues. V was clipped by 4 bases and J by 4 bases; unmatched bases: 12. CDR3 bases: TGCAGTGCTAATCCGACAGGGAGCAGAAGCTATGGCTACACCTTC. Translating it yields CSANPTGSRSYGYTF.

This clonotype has more than one count but fewer than ten. CDR3 nucleotides: TGTGCCAGCAGCCAGGGACAGGGGTTCAATGAGCAGTTCTTC. Amino acid sequence: CASSQGQGFNEQFF. The chain recombines TRBV7-2 with TRBJ2-1, with 10 bases aligning to TRBD1. The CDR3 sequence is 14 residues long. J was trimmed by 6 bases and V by 5 bases; bases with no gene match: 4. Germline CDR1 reads SGHTA; CDR2 reads FQGNSA.

A few counts support this clonotype. This rearrangement joins TRBV6-1 to TRBJ2-6; tentative D call: TRBD2 (5 bases). Germline CDR1 is MNHNS and CDR2 is SASEGT. Trimming took 7 bases from V and 0 from J, leaving 7 bases between them. The CDR3 has 14 amino acids. CDR3 loop: CASTGLSGANVLTF. In DNA form, the CDR3 reads TGTGCCAGCACTGGACTCTCTGGGGCCAACGTCCTGACTTTC.

The chain employs TRBV10-2 and TRBJ2-3; TRBD1 matches at 9 bases. Trimming removed 10 bases from V and 6 bases from J; junction bases left unmatched: 14. The germline V gene encodes CDR1 WSHSY and CDR2 SAAADI. The CDR3 runs to 15 residues. The CDR3 region is CATFTGTGWWDTQYF. CDR3 sequence (DNA): TGCGCCACCTTTACCGGGACAGGGTGGTGGGATACGCAGTATTTT.

V usage is TRBV2 and J usage is TRBJ2-2; D gene ambiguous. Trimming removed 7 bases at V and 0 bases at J, with 9 bases between. The germline V gene has CDR1 SNHLY and CDR2 FYNNEI. The CDR3 spans 14 residues. CDR3 loop: CASKGTSNTGELFF. The CDR3, as DNA: TGTGCCAGCAAGGGCACCTCGAACACCGGGGAGCTGTTTTTT.

The chain links TRBV4-1 to TRBJ1-1; D uncertain. Trimming took off 0 bases at V and 0 bases at J, with 5 bases between the two ends. The CDR3 contains 14 residues. Germline loops: CDR1 MGHRA, CDR2 YSYEKL. CDR3 sequence: CASSQDNVNTEAFF. The CDR3 bases are TGCGCCAGCAGCCAAGATAACGTGAACACTGAAGCTTTCTTT.

The V gene is TRBV6-6, the J gene TRBJ1-2; 8 bases map to TRBD1. The CDR3 extends over 15 amino acids. The germline V gene encodes CDR1 MNHNY and CDR2 SVGAGI (reference sequence). The V segment lost 2 bases and the J segment 0 bases; nucleotides outside the gene matches: 2. CDR3 nucleotides: TGTGCCAGCAGTTACCCGACAGGGGCTAACTATGGCTACACCTTC. Its protein is CASSYPTGANYGYTF.

This clonotype was seen ten or more times. This chain joins TRBV4-1 and TRBJ1-2; D is unclear. The CDR3 contains 16 residues. The V end was cut by 2 bases, the J end by 6 bases, with 19 bases between. Germline CDR1 is MGHRA and CDR2 is YSYEKL. The CDR3 sequence: CASSQKSTPVIHGYTF. The CDR3 bases are TGCGCCAGCAGCCAAAAAAGCACGCCCGTGATTCATGGCTACACCTTC.

The chain couples TRBV28 to TRBJ2-7; D is possibly TRBD1 or TRBD2 (5 bases each). Trimming pared 4 bases from V and 4 bases from J, leaving 14 bases between. Germline assignment: CDR1 MDHEN and CDR2 SYDVKM. The CDR3 has 14 residues. CDR3: CASSSAGTVYEQYV. CDR3 nucleotides: TGTGCCAGCAGTTCCGCCGGGACGGTTTACGAGCAGTACGTC.

This clonotype was counted ten times or more. This sequence joins TRBV6-1 and TRBJ2-2, with D uncertain. The V gene lost 1 base and the J gene lost 0 bases, with 6 bases spanning the gap. Looked up from germline, CDR1 is MNHNS and CDR2 is SASEGT. CDR3 length: 15 residues. The CDR3 DNA reads as TGTGCCAGCAGTGAAGGCGGAGCGAACACCGGGGAGCTGTTTTTT. This sequence encodes CASSEGGANTGELFF.

This clonotype showed up just a few times. This chain connects TRBV20-1 to TRBJ2-1; TRBD1 matches 11 bases. Germline CDR1 is DFQATT and CDR2 is SNEGSKA (reference sequence). The junction had 8 bases not matched to a gene; V was cut back by 1 base and J by 0 bases. The CDR3 contains 18 residues. CDR3 amino acids: CSARGGQGAAFSYNEQFF. CDR3 DNA sequence: TGCAGTGCTAGAGGTGGACAGGGGGCGGCCTTCTCCTACAATGAGCAGTTCTTC.

This clonotype was counted ten times or more. This chain links TRBV7-7 with TRBJ2-7; no firm D call. Trimming removed 3 bases from V and 1 base from J, with 4 bases in between. The germline V gene encodes CDR1 SSHAT and CDR2 FNYEAQ (reference sequence). This CDR3 is built from 12 residues. CDR3 loop: CASSFGSYEQYV. The CDR3 bases are TGTGCCAGCAGCTTCGGTTCCTACGAGCAGTACGTC.